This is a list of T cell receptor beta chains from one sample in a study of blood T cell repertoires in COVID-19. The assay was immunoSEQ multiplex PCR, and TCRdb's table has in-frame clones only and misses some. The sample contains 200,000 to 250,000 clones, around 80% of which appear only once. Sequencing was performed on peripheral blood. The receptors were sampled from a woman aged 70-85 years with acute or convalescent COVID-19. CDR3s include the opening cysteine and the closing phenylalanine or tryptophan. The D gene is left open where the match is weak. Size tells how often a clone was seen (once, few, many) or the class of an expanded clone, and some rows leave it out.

TGCGCCAGCAGCCACCCCGGACAGGGGGAACTTAGAGCTTTCTTT,CASSHPGQGELRAFF,-,TRBJ1-1,TRBD1,TRBV4-1
TGTGCCAGCAGCCAACTAGCGGGGCAAGAGACCCAGTACTTC,CASSQLAGQETQYF,few,TRBJ2-5,TRBD2,TRBV7-9
TGTGCCAGCTCAGCGACAGGGATGGGCAATCAGCCCCAGCATTTT,CASSATGMGNQPQHF,-,TRBJ1-5,TRBD1,TRBV18
TGTGCCAGCAGTGAACGAAGAGAGAGGCAGTTCTTC,CASSERRERQFF,-,TRBJ2-1,-,TRBV6-1
TGTGCCACCAGCAGAGCGGGACAGGACGTTCCACCCCTCCACTTT,CATSRAGQDVPPLHF,-,TRBJ1-6,TRBD1,TRBV15
TGTGCCAGCAGTTTTCTTAGTTCACCCCTCCACTTT,CASSFLSSPLHF,-,TRBJ1-6,-,TRBV27
TGCGCCAGCAGACGCGTAACAGGGAACACTGAAGCTTTCTTT,CASRRVTGNTEAFF,-,TRBJ1-1,-,TRBV5-1
TGTGCCAGCAGCGTAGGAGGGGGTTTATCCTACGAGCAGTACTTC,CASSVGGGLSYEQYF,-,TRBJ2-7,-,TRBV9
TGTGCCACAAGAATCCAGCAGGGGGGAACTGAAGCTTTCTTT,CATRIQQGGTEAFF,few,TRBJ1-1,TRBD1,TRBV10-3
TGTGCCAGCAGCATCCCTACAGGGATTGTTGGCACTGAAGCTTTCTTT,CASSIPTGIVGTEAFF,-,TRBJ1-1,-,TRBV11-2
TGCAGCGCCAGACGGGGGGCTAACGAACTGTTTTTT,CSARRGANELFF,-,TRBJ1-4,-,TRBV29-1
TGTGCCAGCAGCATGACAGGTCTGCTGACGGCCAACGTCCTGACTTTC,CASSMTGLLTANVLTF,-,TRBJ2-6,-,TRBV5-6
TGTGCCAGTAGTATCCCAGGCAGCACAGATACGCAGTATTTT,CASSIPGSTDTQYF,-,TRBJ2-3,-,TRBV19
TGTGCCAGCTCACCAGGGACTAGCGTCAATGAGCAGTTCTTC,CASSPGTSVNEQFF,-,TRBJ2-1,TRBD2,TRBV18
TGTGCCAGCAGCCCCGGTCCTCGGGGGACCGGGGAGCTGTTTTTT,CASSPGPRGTGELFF,-,TRBJ2-2,-,TRBV7-6
TGTGCCAGCAGTGAAGCGCGCAGGGAGCTGTTTTTT,CASSEARRELFF,few,TRBJ2-2,-,TRBV2
TGCGCCAGCAGCCAAATTTTTGCGGGACAGGGGCCGGCGAATGAGCAGTTCTTC,CASSQIFAGQGPANEQFF,-,TRBJ2-1,TRBD1,TRBV4-1
TGCGCCAGCAGCCCAGGGGGCGCGGGGGGCTACACCTTC,CASSPGGAGGYTF,-,TRBJ1-2,TRBD1,TRBV5-1
TGCGCCAGCAGCTTGGTAGATAGCGGGAGAATTACCGGGGAGCTGTTTTTT,CASSLVDSGRITGELFF,-,TRBJ2-2,TRBD2,TRBV5-1
TGTGCCAGCAGCTTGTTAACCAGGCAAGAGACCCAGTACTTC,CASSLLTRQETQYF,-,TRBJ2-5,-,TRBV5-6
TGTGCCAGCCCAGCGGAGGGCCCAGATACGCAGTATTTT,CASPAEGPDTQYF,-,TRBJ2-3,-,TRBV6-5
TGTGCCAGCAGCCAGAATCAGGGTAGAGGCTACACCTTC,CASSQNQGRGYTF,-,TRBJ1-2,-,TRBV11-2
TGTGCCACCCTACCGTGTCAGAGGATAGACATTCAGTACTTC,CATLPCQRIDIQYF,-,TRBJ2-4,-,TRBV24-1
TGCGCCAGCAGCCCAACGGGAGATAACTCCTACGAGCAGTACTTC,CASSPTGDNSYEQYF,once,TRBJ2-7,-,TRBV5-1
TGTGCCAGCAGCCCGGGACAGGTGGGAAAGACCCAGTACTTC,CASSPGQVGKTQYF,-,TRBJ2-5,TRBD1,TRBV5-4
TGTGCCAGCAGCCAAGATCTTCTAGCGGGGGTGTTCGGAAAGACCCAGTACTTC,CASSQDLLAGVFGKTQYF,many,TRBJ2-5,TRBD2,TRBV3-1/TRBV3-2
TGCGCCAGCAGCCAAGGACTAGCGGGGACGAATGAGCAGTTCTTC,CASSQGLAGTNEQFF,-,TRBJ2-1,TRBD2,TRBV4-1
TGTGCCAGCAGCGCACGAGCGGGGGTCACCGGGGAGCTGTTTTTT,CASSARAGVTGELFF,-,TRBJ2-2,TRBD2,TRBV9
TGCGCCAGCCGACGGGACAGTAACACTGAAGCTTTCTTT,CASRRDSNTEAFF,-,TRBJ1-1,TRBD1,TRBV5-1